The clone carrying this T cell receptor beta chain appeared many times. The antigen is unknown. V lost 2 bases and J lost 4, with 6 bases in between. This CDR3 region has 12 residues. The germline V gene encodes CDR1 DFQATT and CDR2 SNEGSKA (reference sequence). This entry is derived from a study of CD8 T cells in ankylosing spondylitis. The authors made TCR beta libraries by quantitative 5'-RACE with molecular barcodes. TCRdb re-analysed the 5' RACE reads in MiXCR, keeping a single row per CDR3 protein. The table lists fewer than 550,000 distinct CDR3 sequences, 5.3% of them singletons. Study-level points and caveats: Disease-linked clones were reportedly significantly enriched in matched ankylosing spondylitis synovial fluid. A CD8+ phenotype characterized the disease-linked clones, which were relatively rare in peripheral blood. Made up of eight or nine highly homologous variants, a TCR beta motif appeared characteristic of ankylosing spondylitis blood. Reports of some motif variants in reactive arthritis synovial fluid and blood predate this one.

This clonotype was sampled from a male donor with ankylosing spondylitis. Sequenced material: blood, either unsorted or a sorted T cell fraction (not recorded which). The chain carries TRBV20-1 and TRBJ1-5; no definite D call. In DNA, the CDR3 is TGCAGTGCTAGACAGCCTAATCAGCCCCAGCATTTT. As protein: CSARQPNQPQHF.